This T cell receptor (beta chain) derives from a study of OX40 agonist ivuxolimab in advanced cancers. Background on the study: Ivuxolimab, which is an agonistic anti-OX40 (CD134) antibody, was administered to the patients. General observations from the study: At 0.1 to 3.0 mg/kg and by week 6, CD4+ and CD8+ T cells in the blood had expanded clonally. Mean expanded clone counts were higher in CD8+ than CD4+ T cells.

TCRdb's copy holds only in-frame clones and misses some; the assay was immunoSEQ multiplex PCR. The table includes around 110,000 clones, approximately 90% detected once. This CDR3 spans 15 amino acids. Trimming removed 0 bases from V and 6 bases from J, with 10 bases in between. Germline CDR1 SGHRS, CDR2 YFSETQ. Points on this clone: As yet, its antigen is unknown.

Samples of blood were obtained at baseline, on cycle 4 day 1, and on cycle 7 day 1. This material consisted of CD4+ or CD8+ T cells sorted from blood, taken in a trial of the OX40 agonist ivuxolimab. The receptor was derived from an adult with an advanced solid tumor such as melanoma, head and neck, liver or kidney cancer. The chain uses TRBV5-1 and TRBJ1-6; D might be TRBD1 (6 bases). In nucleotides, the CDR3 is TGCGCCAGCAGCTTGGGGACAGTGACTAATTCACCCCTCCACTTT. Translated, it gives CASSLGTVTNSPLHF.